The source of this T cell receptor beta chain is a study of shared T cell receptors in the human thymus. Germline V gene lookup returns CDR1 SGDLS and CDR2 YYNGEE. The CDR3 is 14 residues long. Trimming left V 4 bases short and J 4 bases short, with 14 bases between. Sequencing used immunoSEQ multiplex PCR; TCRdb keeps in-frame clones, though not all of them. The sample comprises over 450,000 clones, 70% to 80% of which are singletons, and 0.013% rests with the top ten. These data were also reused for a study on human thymus T cells.

Sequencing used thymocytes. The clonotype originates from a boy under two years old with a congenital heart defect. The chain carries TRBV9 and TRBJ1-1; a weak D match, TRBD1 (6 bases). Here the CDR3 DNA reads TGTGCCAGCAGCCCGAGGTCAGGGGTCACTGAAGCTTTCTTT. It is translated as CASSPRSGVTEAFF.